Detailed here is one T cell receptor beta chain. This CDR3 is built from 13 residues. The V end lost 5 bases, the J end lost 5 bases, and 12 bases lay between the germline ends. CDR1 is LNHDA and CDR2 is SQIVND in the germline V gene (reference sequence). The sample is drawn from a study of technical replicates of blood from a handful of donors. The method was immunoSEQ multiplex PCR; TCRdb's version includes in-frame clones alone and lacks a portion of them. The sample has almost 70,000 clones, just over 90% seen once. This chain uses TRBV19 with TRBJ2-5; D might be TRBD2 (5 bases). This TCR came from a human donor in good health. Some clones in this sample may be carry-over from other donors' samples. Sequencing was done on a sample of PBMCs. CDR3 DNA sequence: TGTGCCAGTAGTGCTAGCCGCTGGGAGACCCAGTACTTC. This codes for CASSASRWETQYF.